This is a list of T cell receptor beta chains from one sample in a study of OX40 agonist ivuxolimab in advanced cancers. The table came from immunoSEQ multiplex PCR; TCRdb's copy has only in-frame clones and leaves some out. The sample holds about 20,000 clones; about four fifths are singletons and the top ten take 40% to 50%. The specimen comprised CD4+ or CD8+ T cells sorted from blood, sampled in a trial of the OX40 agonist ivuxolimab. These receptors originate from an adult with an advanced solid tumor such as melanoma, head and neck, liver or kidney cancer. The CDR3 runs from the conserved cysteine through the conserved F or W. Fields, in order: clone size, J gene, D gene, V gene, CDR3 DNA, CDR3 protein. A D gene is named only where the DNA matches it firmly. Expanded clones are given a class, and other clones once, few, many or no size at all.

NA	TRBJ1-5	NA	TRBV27	TGTGCCAGCAGTTTATATAGGACGGACCCCCAGCATTTT	CASSLYRTDPQHF
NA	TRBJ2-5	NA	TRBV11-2	TGTGCCAGCAGCTTAGCACAGCACCAAGAGACCCAGTACTTC	CASSLAQHQETQYF
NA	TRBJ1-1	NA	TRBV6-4	TGTGCCAGCAGTGACGGCCCGAACACTGAAGCTTTCTTT	CASSDGPNTEAFF
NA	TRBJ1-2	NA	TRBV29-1	TGCAGCGTTGGATCTGAACTGGGCGCGGGGGACGGCTACACCTTC	CSVGSELGAGDGYTF
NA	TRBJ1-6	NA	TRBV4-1	TGCGCCAGCAGCCAAGAGGGGGCGGGGTTCGCACCCCTCCACTTT	CASSQEGAGFAPLHF
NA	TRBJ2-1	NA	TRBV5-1	TGCGCCAGCAGCTTGTCCAATGAGCAGTTCTTC	CASSLSNEQFF
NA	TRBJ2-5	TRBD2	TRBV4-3	TGCGCCAGCAGCCAAGATAACGGGGGGGCGGGAGAGACCCAGTACTTC	CASSQDNGGAGETQYF
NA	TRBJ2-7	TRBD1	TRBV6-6	TGTGCCAGCAGTCCTGGGACAGGGGCCGAGCAGTACTTC	CASSPGTGAEQYF
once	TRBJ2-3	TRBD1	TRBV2	TGTGCCAGCAGTGACAGGGGACAGTTAAGCACAGATACGCAGTATTTT	CASSDRGQLSTDTQYF
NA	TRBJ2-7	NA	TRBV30	TGTGCCTGGAGTGAAACAGTCCACGAGCAGTACTTC	CAWSETVHEQYF
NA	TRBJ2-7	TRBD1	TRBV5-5	TGTGCCAGCAGCCTCGGGACAGGGCCCTACGAGCAGTACTTC	CASSLGTGPYEQYF
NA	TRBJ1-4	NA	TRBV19	TGTGCCAGTAGTATAGATCGGGTTGCAACTAATGAAAAACTGTTTTTT	CASSIDRVATNEKLFF
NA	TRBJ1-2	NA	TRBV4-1	TGCGCCAGCAGCCAAGTTAGGTCGATTAACTATGGCTACACCTTC	CASSQVRSINYGYTF
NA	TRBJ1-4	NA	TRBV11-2	TGTGCCAGCAGCCCCCACAGGGAGGGATATGAAAAACTGTTTTTT	CASSPHREGYEKLFF
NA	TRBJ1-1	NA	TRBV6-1	TGTGCCAGCATCTGGGGGTCTGAAGCTTTCTTT	CASIWGSEAFF
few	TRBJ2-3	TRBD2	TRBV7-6	TGTGCCAGCAGCTTAGAACCCCTGACTAGCGGCACAGATACGCAGTATTTT	CASSLEPLTSGTDTQYF
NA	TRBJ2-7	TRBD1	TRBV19	TGTGCCAGTAGTGAGACAGGGGACTACGAGCAGTACTTC	CASSETGDYEQYF
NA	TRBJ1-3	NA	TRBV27	TGTGCCAGCAGGCACAGTACAGGGTCGAACACCATATATTTT	CASRHSTGSNTIYF
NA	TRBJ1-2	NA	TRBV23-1	TGCGCCAGCAGTGGGATCGCGCGCAGAAAGACCTATGGCTACACCTTC	CASSGIARRKTYGYTF
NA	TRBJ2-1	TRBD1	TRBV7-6	TGTGCCAGCAGCCCGACAGGGGTCACTTACAATGAGCAGTTCTTC	CASSPTGVTYNEQFF
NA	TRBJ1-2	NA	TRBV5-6	TGTGCCAGCAGAGATGAGGGGGGATTGGCTGGCTACACCTTC	CASRDEGGLAGYTF
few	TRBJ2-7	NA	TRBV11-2	TGTGCCAGCAGCTTAGGAACCTACGAGCAGTACTTC	CASSLGTYEQYF
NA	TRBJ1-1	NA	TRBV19	TGTGCCAGTAGTACCGAGCCAGATGGGGGGCCAAACACTGAAGCTTTCTTT	CASSTEPDGGPNTEAFF
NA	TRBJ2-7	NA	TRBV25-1	TGTGCCAGCAGTCTTTGGGACCGGAGCTCCTACGAGCAGTACTTC	CASSLWDRSSYEQYF
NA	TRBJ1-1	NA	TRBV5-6	TGTGCCAGCAGCTTGATAGGGAACACTGAAGCTTTCTTT	CASSLIGNTEAFF
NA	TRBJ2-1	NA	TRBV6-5	TGTGCCAGCAGTTACTCCGGGGAGAATGAGCAGTTCTTC	CASSYSGENEQFF
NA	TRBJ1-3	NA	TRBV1	TGCACCAGCAGTGGCAGCTTGAGCTCTGGAAACACCATATATTTT	CTSSGSLSSGNTIYF
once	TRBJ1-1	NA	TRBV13	TGTGCCAGCAGCTTCGGAGGCCCTGAAGCTTTCTTT	CASSFGGPEAFF
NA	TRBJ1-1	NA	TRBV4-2	TGTGCCAGCGGATCGGGCAGACCGGCTTTCTTT	CASGSGRPAFF